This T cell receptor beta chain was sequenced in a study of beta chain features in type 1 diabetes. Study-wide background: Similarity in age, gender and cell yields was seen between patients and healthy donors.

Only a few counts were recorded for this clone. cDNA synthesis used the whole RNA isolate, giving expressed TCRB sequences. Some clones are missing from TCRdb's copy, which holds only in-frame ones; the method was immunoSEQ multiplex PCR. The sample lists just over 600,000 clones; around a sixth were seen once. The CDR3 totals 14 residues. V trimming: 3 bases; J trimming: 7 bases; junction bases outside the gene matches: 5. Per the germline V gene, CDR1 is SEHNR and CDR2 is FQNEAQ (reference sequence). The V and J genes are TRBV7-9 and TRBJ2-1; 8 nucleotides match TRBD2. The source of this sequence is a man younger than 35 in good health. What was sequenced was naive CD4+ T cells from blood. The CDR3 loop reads CASSFPSGRNEQFF. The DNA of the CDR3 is TGTGCCAGCAGCTTCCCTAGCGGGCGAAATGAGCAGTTCTTC.